A single sample gave rise to the 20 T cell receptor beta chains below, sequenced in a study of blood T cell repertoires in COVID-19. Here immunoSEQ multiplex PCR was the method, and the copy in TCRdb shows in-frame clones only, minus some. The table has 45,000 to 50,000 clones, 80% to 90% seen once. Specimen: peripheral blood. The receptors stem from a woman over 75 with COVID-19, enrolled during active disease.

The chain joins TRBV9 to TRBJ1-1; tentatively, D is TRBD1 (6 bases). Germline CDR1 SGDLS, CDR2 YYNGEE. CDR3 length: 15 amino acids. Trimming removed 3 bases at V and 4 bases at J, with 16 bases between. The CDR3 nucleotides read TGTGCCAGCAGCGACTTCCGGGGGGCCGGCACTGAAGCTTTCTTT. Translating gives CASSDFRGAGTEAFF. Drawing the rest from reference TRBV9 and TRBJ1-1, the complete variable domain is DSGVTQTPKHLITATGQRVTLRCSPRSGDLSVYWYQQSLDQGLQFLIQYYNGEERAKGNILERFSAQQFPDLHSELNLSSLELGDSALYFCASSDFRGAGTEAFFGQGTRLTVV.

The chain uses TRBV6-1 and TRBJ2-1; 7 bases align to TRBD1. Looked up from germline, CDR1 is MNHNS and CDR2 is SASEGT. Unmatched junction bases numbered 13, after V lost 7 bases and J lost 7 bases. The CDR3 loop spans 15 amino acids. The CDR3 nucleotides read TGTGCCAGCAACACAGCGACAGGGTTTTCGAATGAGCAGTTCTTC. It specifies CASNTATGFSNEQFF.

The V call is TRBV2, the J call TRBJ2-4, with D perhaps matching TRBD1 (5 bases). Trimming shortened V by 4 bases and J by 0 bases, and 10 bases separated the two germline ends. The CDR3 is 15 residues long. Germline V gene sequence: CDR1 SNHLY, CDR2 FYNNEI. The CDR3: CASSVDSIAKNIQYF. The CDR3 DNA follows: TGTGCCAGCAGTGTTGACAGCATAGCCAAAAACATTCAGTACTTC. The entire variable domain, with the rest obtained from reference TRBV2 and TRBJ2-4, is as follows: EPEVTQTPSHQVTQMGQEVILRCVPISNHLYFYWYRQILGQKVEFLVSFYNNEISEKSEIFDDQFSVERPDGSNFTLKIRSTKLEDSAMYFCASSVDSIAKNIQYFGAGTRLSVL.

The V call is TRBV7-3, the J call TRBJ2-3, with D perhaps TRBD2 (6 bases). The CDR3 is 14 amino acids. CDR1 and CDR2 from the germline V gene are SGHTA and FQGTGA. The ends were cut back, 6 bases at V and 0 bases at J, with 10 bases in the middle. In DNA form, the CDR3 reads TGTGCCAGCAGTGTTAGCGGTAGCACAGATACGCAGTATTTT. Its translation is CASSVSGSTDTQYF.

CDR3 bases: TGTGCCAGCGGGACTAGCGGCTACGAGCAGTACTTC. Protein product: CASGTSGYEQYF. The V gene is TRBV2, the J gene TRBJ2-7; 11 nucleotides agree with TRBD2. Germline lookup yields CDR1 SNHLY and CDR2 FYNNEI. The CDR3 runs 12 residues. Unmatched junction bases numbered 0, after V lost 8 bases and J lost 3 bases.

This clone has a single count. The chain uses TRBV10-3 and TRBJ1-2, with D uncertain. From germline, CDR1 is ENHRY and CDR2 SYGVKD. This CDR3 spans 15 amino acids. Trimming shortened V by 2 bases and J by 0 bases, and 10 bases separated the two germline ends. The CDR3 reads CAISEPSRANYGYTF. In DNA, the CDR3 is TGTGCCATCAGTGAGCCCTCGAGAGCTAACTATGGCTACACCTTC.

The chain couples TRBV6-5 to TRBJ1-2; D unclear. V lost 11 bases to trimming and J lost 8 bases, with 15 bases between them. The CDR3 runs 11 residues. In germline, CDR1 is MNHEY, CDR2 SVGAGI. CDR3 amino acids: CAVERAGGYTF. In DNA, the CDR3 is TGTGCCGTCGAGCGGGCGGGGGGCTACACCTTC.

The chain is built from TRBV3-1 (or the pseudogene TRBV3-2) and TRBJ1-3; no firm D call. Germline V gene data show CDR1 as LGHDT and CDR2 as YNNKEL (reference sequence). This CDR3 has 14 amino acids. V lost 6 bases and J 0 bases, leaving 9 bases between the germline ends. In nucleotides, the CDR3 is TGTGCCAGCAGTGCGGAGAGCTCTGGAAACACCATATATTTT. Translation: CASSAESSGNTIYF.

For this clone: An end of the junction differs from the germline gene, which may be a read error. The genes are TRBV19 and TRBJ1-2; D remains unclear. The germline V gene has CDR1 LNHDA and CDR2 SQIVND (reference sequence). This CDR3 comprises 15 residues. The CDR3 is CASGIGSRGSYGYTF. In DNA, the CDR3 is TGTGCCAGTGGTATTGGATCCAGAGGGTCCTATGGCTACACCTTC.

This clone was detected only a few times. The CDR3 reads CASSRQGIGYTF. The CDR3 nucleotides are TGTGCCAGCAGCCGACAGGGAATCGGCTACACCTTC. The chain couples TRBV6-5 to TRBJ1-2; 7 bases line up with TRBD1. CDR1 is MNHEY, CDR2 SVGAGI, per germline. V was clipped by 6 bases and J by 8 bases; unmatched bases: 6. CDR3 length equals 12 residues.

This chain joins TRBV4-1 and TRBJ2-1, with 7 bases identical to TRBD2. CDR3 length equals 16 residues. J lost 3 bases, V lost 4 bases, and 9 bases had no gene match. CDR1 and CDR2 from the germline V gene are MGHRA and YSYEKL. CDR3 coding DNA: TGCGCCAGCAGCCCAAGACTAAGCGGGGACTACAATGAGCAGTTCTTC. It translates to CASSPRLSGDYNEQFF.

V gene TRBV5-1 combines with J gene TRBJ2-3; 9 bases are shared with TRBD1. Trimming took 5 bases from V and 11 from J; bases not matched to a gene: 12. The CDR3 is 14 amino acids. Germline CDR1 and CDR2: SGHRS and YFSETQ. CDR3 in DNA: TGCGCCAGCAGTTTTCCCCCTCGGGACAGGGAGCAGTATTTT. Amino acids: CASSFPPRDREQYF.

This chain uses TRBV5-4 with TRBJ2-3, with D perhaps TRBD2 (6 bases). Deletions cut 6 bases from V and 4 bases from J, with 15 bases between. The CDR3 is 14 amino acids. CDR1 and CDR2 (germline): SGHNT, YYREEE (reference sequence). CDR3 loop: CASTTQPGADTQYF. DNA for the CDR3: TGTGCCAGCACTACCCAGCCGGGGGCAGATACGCAGTATTTT.

CDR3 residues: CASSSPGQGFYGYTF. The CDR3 coding sequence is TGTGCCAGCAGTTCCCCGGGACAGGGGTTTTATGGCTACACCTTC. This sequence joins TRBV6-5 and TRBJ1-2, with 10 bases matching TRBD1. CDR1 is MNHEY and CDR2 is SVGAGI in the germline V gene. The CDR3 length is 15 residues. The junction had 7 bases not matched to a gene; V was cut back by 4 bases and J by 5 bases.

The chain joins TRBV19 to TRBJ1-5; 9 positions agree with TRBD1. Trimming removed 7 bases from V and 5 bases from J; junction bases left unmatched: 3. The CDR3 totals 13 residues. The germline gives CDR1 LNHDA, CDR2 SQIVND (reference sequence). The CDR3 nucleotides are TGTGCCAGTAAGGACAGGGGATATCAGCCCCAGCATTTT. It encodes CASKDRGYQPQHF. The complete variable domain, with remaining parts taken from reference TRBV19 and TRBJ1-5, reads DGGITQSPKYLFRKEGQNVTLSCEQNLNHDAMYWYRQDPGQGLRLIYYSQIVNDFQKGDIAEGYSVSREKKESFPLTVTSAQKNPTAFYLCASKDRGYQPQHFGDGTRLSIL.

V usage is TRBV19 and J usage is TRBJ1-1; tentative D call: TRBD1 (5 bases). V was trimmed by 8 bases and J by 11 bases, leaving 15 bases between them. The CDR3 length is 11 residues. Per the germline V gene, CDR1 is LNHDA and CDR2 is SQIVND (reference sequence). CDR3 nucleotide sequence: TGTGCCAGTCGTTTTGGGGCGGGGGCTTTCTTT. Translated, it gives CASRFGAGAFF.

J is TRBJ2-3 and V is TRBV11-3, with 7 nucleotides matching TRBD2. The germline CDR1 and CDR2 sequences are SGHNT and YENEEA. V was pared by 1 base and J by 4 bases, with 5 bases of the junction left unmatched. There are 15 residues in the CDR3. The CDR3 sequence is CASSLGGLESDTQYF. In DNA form, the CDR3 reads TGTGCCAGCAGCTTAGGCGGACTAGAGTCAGATACGCAGTATTTT.

This chain links TRBV24-1 with TRBJ1-5; D possibly corresponds to TRBD1 (5 bases). The CDR3 consists of 16 residues. V lost 2 bases and J lost 1, with 11 bases in between. In germline, CDR1 is KGHDR, CDR2 SFDVKD. The CDR3 reads CATSDSGRGSNQPQHF. The CDR3 DNA follows: TGTGCCACCAGTGATTCAGGGCGCGGAAGCAATCAGCCCCAGCATTTT.

V and J are TRBV2 and TRBJ2-1; 8 nucleotides line up with TRBD2. CDR3 length: 15 residues. Looked up from germline, CDR1 is SNHLY and CDR2 is FYNNEI. Germline trimming cut 5 bases from V and 4 bases from J; bases unmatched to any gene: 7. The CDR3, as DNA: TGTGCCAGCAGTCGGGAGGGCGGTACTTACAATGAGCAGTTCTTC. This codes for CASSREGGTYNEQFF.

A few counts support this clone. This chain connects TRBV4-2 to TRBJ2-7; weak D call: TRBD1 (5 bases). The CDR3 consists of 14 residues. The germline V gene has CDR1 LGHNA and CDR2 YNFKEQ. The V end lost 0 bases, the J end lost 3 bases, and 9 bases lay between the germline ends. CDR3 sequence: CASSQERQGYEQYF. CDR3 nucleotide sequence: TGTGCCAGCAGCCAAGAACGCCAGGGCTACGAGCAGTACTTC.